The clone carrying this T cell receptor (beta chain) was observed a few times. Thyroid ultrasound, orbital computed tomography, clinical symptoms, and serum thyroxine and TRAb underpinned diagnoses. The entry originates in a study of T cells in Graves' hyperthyroidism and ophthalmopathy. Study-level background: Once the initial diagnosis was made, peripheral blood was obtained before any treatment.

V lost 0 bases and J lost 4, with 13 bases in between. In germline, CDR1 is DFQATT, CDR2 SNEGSKA (reference sequence). The CDR3 is made up of 15 amino acids. What was amplified from RNA transcripts were TCR beta CDR3 regions. With the HTBI primer set, the TCR CDR3 went through a first round of RT-PCR. Via MiXCR, TCRdb re-called the multiplex PCR reads, giving one row per CDR3 protein. The data contain a few hundred thousand distinct CDR3 sequences, about a sixth of them singletons. Sequenced input: blood. The chain has TRBV20-1 and TRBJ1-5; D is possibly TRBD1 (5 bases). The clonotype originates from a woman under 30 with Graves' hyperthyroidism that later progressed to Graves' ophthalmopathy. This CDR3 is CSARDFEEGNQPQHF. The CDR3 bases are TGCAGTGCTAGAGATTTTGAGGAGGGGAATCAGCCCCAGCATTTT.